This TCR beta chain stems from a study of T cells in narcolepsy. Findings and limits, study-wide: Same-patient CSF and blood CD4+ T cell clonotypes included HCRT-specific and TRIB2-specific autoreactive ones.

The CDR3 consists of 15 residues. The junction had 7 bases not matched to a gene; V was cut back by 6 bases and J by 3 bases. Germline-derived CDR1 and CDR2 are SGHRS and YFSETQ. Comments on this clone: Its antigen is currently unknown.

Sequencing was performed with immunoSEQ multiplex PCR; in TCRdb, only in-frame clones are kept and a portion is missing. Here the sample spans approximately 28,000 clones, 75% to 85% being singletons. The chain is built from TRBV5-1 and TRBJ2-2; TRBD2 aligns across 8 bases. The sequence derives from a human donor with narcolepsy. The sample was CD45RA- memory CD4+ T cells from PBMCs. The CDR3 loop reads CASTSRGVDTGELFF. In DNA form, the CDR3 reads TGCGCCAGCACTTCGCGGGGGGTGGACACCGGGGAGCTGTTTTTT.